This passage covers 10 T cell receptor beta chains from one sample sequenced in a study of metastatic and nonmetastatic thyroid tumors. Thyroid surgery was performed in patients who had received no treatment beforehand. TCRdb used MiXCR to call clones anew from the PCR reads. The profile covers about 93,000 clones, with over 9.5% appearing a single time and 10% to 12% taken by the ten largest. Sample: blood. These receptors were collected from a female donor with papillary thyroid cancer or a benign thyroid nodule (not recorded which). Some clones in this sample may be carry-over from other donors' samples.

In its sample, this clone was seen a few times. The chain has TRBV20-1 and TRBJ2-5; 12 bases line up with TRBD2. The CDR3 is made up of 19 amino acids. The ends lost 0 bases at V and 2 bases at J; junction bases unmatched: 13. The germline V gene has CDR1 DFQATT and CDR2 SNEGSKA (reference sequence). CDR3 DNA sequence: TGCAGTGCTAGAGATGTTTTTCAGGAGGGGACTAGCGGGCAAGAGACCCAGTACTTC. Translation: CSARDVFQEGTSGQETQYF.

This clone was seen many times. V and J are TRBV25-1 and TRBJ2-2; D tentatively reads TRBD1 or TRBD2 (5 bases each). CDR1 is MGHDK and CDR2 is SYGVNS in the germline V gene. This CDR3 has 15 amino acids. Trimming shortened V by 2 bases and J by 1 base, and 8 bases separated the two germline ends. The CDR3 DNA is TGTGCCAGCAGTGAAACTAGGGGGAACACCGGGGAGCTGTTTTTT. Translated, it gives CASSETRGNTGELFF.

Concerning this clone: This could be a read error, since a much larger clone is one nucleotide away. The rearrangement joins TRBV5-8 to TRBJ1-4, with D tentatively TRBD1 (6 bases). Trimming cost V 6 bases and J 9 bases, with 15 bases left between them. CDR3 size: 13 residues. CDR1 is SGHTS and CDR2 is YDEGEE in the germline V gene. In DNA, the CDR3 is TGTGCCAGCACCCGGGGCAGGGGCAAAAAACTGTTTTTT. Protein product: CASTRGRGKKLFF.

This clone was recorded many times. The chain carries TRBV3-1 and TRBJ2-2, with TRBD2 matching over 7 bases. The CDR3 length is 12 residues. The ends lost 10 bases at V and 7 bases at J; junction bases unmatched: 6. Germline V gene sequence: CDR1 LGHDT, CDR2 YNNKEL (reference sequence). The DNA for the CDR3 is TGTGCCACCCTCGGGGGGTACGGGGAGCTGTTTTTT. Translation: CATLGGYGELFF.

In its sample, this clone was seen many times. J is TRBJ2-1 and V is TRBV19; 13 nucleotides line up with TRBD2. The CDR3 is 18 residues long. J was trimmed by 10 bases and V by 3 bases; bases with no gene match: 15. Germline assignment: CDR1 LNHDA and CDR2 SQIVND (reference sequence). CDR3 sequence (DNA): TGTGCCAGTAGTATTGGACTAGCGGGAGTCCCATACAATGCGGAGCAGTTCTTC. The encoded protein is CASSIGLAGVPYNAEQFF.

This clone occurred many times. The DNA of the CDR3 is TGCAGTGCTAGTCTCGGGACAGCTTATAATTCACCCCTCCACTTT. It is translated as CSASLGTAYNSPLHF. The chain links TRBV20-1 to TRBJ1-6; 7 nucleotides align to TRBD1. V lost 3 bases, J lost 4 bases, and 6 bases stayed unmatched. CDR3 length: 15 amino acids. Germline V CDR1 and CDR2: DFQATT, SNEGSKA (reference sequence).

This clone was observed at least ten times. V and J are TRBV12-3 or TRBV12-4 and TRBJ1-2, with D uncertain. This CDR3 spans 13 amino acids. Trimming removed 4 bases at V and 4 bases at J, with 10 bases between. CDR3 residues: CASSSGRSYGYTF. CDR3 DNA: TGTGCCAGCAGTTCGGGAAGGAGCTATGGCTACACCTTC.

The sample holds many counts of this clone. V gene TRBV18 combines with J gene TRBJ1-4; unclear D gene. Per the germline V gene, CDR1 is KGHSH and CDR2 is LQKENI. V was shortened by 3 bases and J by 1 base, with 6 bases between the two germline ends. The CDR3 is 14 amino acids. CDR3 bases: TGTGCCAGCTCACCGGGTCGAACTAATGAAAAACTGTTTTTT. Residues: CASSPGRTNEKLFF.

As to this clone: An end of the junction does not agree with germline; a read error may underlie this. The chain couples TRBV20-1 to TRBJ2-3; no definite D call. Germline V gene lookup returns CDR1 DFQATT and CDR2 SNEGSKA (reference sequence). The CDR3 has 12 residues. The CDR3 loop reads CNAKDHADTQYF. Here the CDR3 DNA reads TGCAATGCTAAAGATCATGCAGATACGCAGTATTTT.

This clone occurred many times. The chain couples TRBV6-1 to TRBJ2-1; D perhaps matches TRBD2 (6 bases). The CDR3 is 16 residues long. Between the trimmed V and J ends, which lost 6 bases and 1 base, there was a span of 16 bases. Germline V lookup: CDR1 MNHNS, CDR2 SASEGT. The CDR3 spells CASSRGERVSYNEQFF. The CDR3 DNA follows: TGTGCCAGCAGCCGAGGGGAGCGGGTATCCTACAATGAGCAGTTCTTC.